The 18 T cell receptor beta chains below were found in one sample sequenced in a study of OX40 agonist ivuxolimab in advanced cancers. Data came from immunoSEQ multiplex PCR; TCRdb stores just in-frame clones and leaves some out. The sample shows about 33,000 clones, less than 85% of them seen only once. Sequenced here: CD4+ or CD8+ T cells sorted from blood, sampled in a trial of the OX40 agonist ivuxolimab. All receptors come from an adult with an advanced solid tumor such as melanoma, head and neck, liver or kidney cancer.

The V call is TRBV11-2, the J call TRBJ2-1, with a tentative D call TRBD1 (5 bases). The CDR3 is 14 amino acids. Deletions cut 0 bases from V and 8 bases from J, with 11 bases between. Germline CDR1 is SGHAT and CDR2 is FQNNGV. The CDR3 DNA sequence: TGTGCCAGCAGCTTAGAGTCAGGGCGCGATGAGCAGTTCTTC. It encodes CASSLESGRDEQFF.

The chain joins TRBV6-4 to TRBJ2-3; no clear D gene. CDR3 length: 15 amino acids. Per germline, CDR1 MRHNA and CDR2 SNTAGT. With 0 bases removed from V and 3 bases from J, the gap between germline ends came to 10 bases. The CDR3 region is CASSDSIEATDTQYF. The DNA of the CDR3 is TGTGCCAGCAGTGACTCCATAGAAGCGACAGATACGCAGTATTTT.

This chain joins TRBV19 and TRBJ2-7; tentative D call: TRBD1 (5 bases). Per the germline V gene, CDR1 is LNHDA and CDR2 is SQIVND (reference sequence). The CDR3 extends over 13 amino acids. V lost 5 bases and J lost 4, with 12 bases in between. The CDR3 loop is CASSPGHNYEQYF. The CDR3 region has the DNA TGTGCCAGTAGTCCAGGACACAATTACGAGCAGTACTTC.

This chain links TRBV4-2 with TRBJ2-1; 11 bases agree with TRBD2. The J segment lost 4 bases and the V segment lost 4 bases, leaving 6 bases of the junction unmatched. The germline V gene has CDR1 LGHNA and CDR2 YNFKEQ. This CDR3 contains 16 residues. The CDR3 here is CASSPDGTSGYNEQFF. CDR3 DNA sequence: TGTGCCAGCAGCCCCGACGGGACTAGCGGTTACAATGAGCAGTTCTTC.

This clone appeared a single time. V is TRBV5-6 and J is TRBJ2-2; D remains unclear. Germline assignment: CDR1 SGHDT and CDR2 YYEEEE. This CDR3 contains 13 residues. Trimming shortened V by 5 bases and J by 3 bases, and 8 bases separated the two germline ends. The CDR3 nucleotides read TGTGCCAGCAGTCCCATCTACACCGGGGAGCTGTTTTTT. This gives the protein CASSPIYTGELFF. Complete variable domain (other parts from reference TRBV5-6 and TRBJ2-2): DAGVTQSPTHLIKTRGQQVTLRCSPKSGHDTVSWYQQALGQGPQFIFQYYEEEERQRGNFPDRFSGHQFPNYSSELNVNALLLGDSALYLCASSPIYTGELFFGEGSRLTVL.

This rearrangement joins TRBV5-6 to TRBJ1-1; maybe TRBD1 (6 bases). V dropped 4 bases and J dropped 10 bases, with 14 bases sitting between them. The CDR3 runs to 12 residues. CDR1 is SGHDT, CDR2 YYEEEE, per germline. The CDR3 region is CASSPGTSGAFF. Here the CDR3 DNA reads TGTGCCAGCAGCCCCGGGACAAGTGGAGCTTTCTTT. The full variable domain, completed using reference TRBV5-6 and TRBJ1-1, is DAGVTQSPTHLIKTRGQQVTLRCSPKSGHDTVSWYQQALGQGPQFIFQYYEEEERQRGNFPDRFSGHQFPNYSSELNVNALLLGDSALYLCASSPGTSGAFFGQGTRLTVV.

This clone is classed as medium-sized (0.01 to 0.1%). The rearrangement joins TRBV5-1 to TRBJ2-7, with a possible D match to TRBD2 (6 bases). Trimming cost V 0 bases and J 3 bases, with 10 bases left between them. Germline loops: CDR1 SGHRS, CDR2 YFSETQ. CDR3 length equals 14 residues. Written as DNA, the CDR3 is TGCGCCAGCAGCTTGGTTGCGGGGTACTACGAGCAGTACTTC. It translates to CASSLVAGYYEQYF.

The chain combines TRBV30 with TRBJ2-7; tentatively, D is TRBD2 (6 bases). V was clipped by 2 bases and J by 2 bases, with 13 bases between them. CDR1 and CDR2 (germline): GTSNPN, SVGIG (reference sequence). This CDR3 has 14 residues. The CDR3 is CAWSWVADAYEQYF. The CDR3 DNA is TGTGCCTGGAGTTGGGTAGCGGACGCCTACGAGCAGTACTTC.

The chain joins TRBV7-9 to TRBJ1-5; possible D gene TRBD1, 5 bases. From germline, CDR1 is SEHNR and CDR2 FQNEAQ (reference sequence). The CDR3 extends over 12 amino acids. V shed 0 bases and J shed 11 bases, with 8 bases lying between them. Here the CDR3 DNA reads TGTGCCAGCAGCTTAGCGGAGGGGACCCAGCATTTT. This codes for CASSLAEGTQHF.

The chain joins TRBV28 to TRBJ2-7; 13 bases align to TRBD2. The CDR3 has 15 amino acids. Germline V gene lookup returns CDR1 MDHEN and CDR2 SYDVKM. V lost 6 bases and J lost 8; bases outside the gene matches: 10. CDR3 DNA sequence: TGTGCCAGCAGCAGGGACGGGACTAGCGGGACCAAGCAGTACTTC. Translated: CASSRDGTSGTKQYF. Based on the CDR3 plus reference TRBV28 and TRBJ2-7, the full variable domain is DVKVTQSSRYLVKRTGEKVFLECVQDMDHENMFWYRQDPGLGLRLIYFSYDVKMKEKGDIPEGYSVSREKKERFSLILESASTNQTSMYLCASSRDGTSGTKQYFGPGTRLTVT.

This clone was picked up a small number of times. The chain combines TRBV6-5 with TRBJ1-5; no clear D gene. The V gene lost 0 bases and the J gene lost 9 bases, with 6 bases spanning the gap. Looked up from germline, CDR1 is MNHEY and CDR2 is SVGAGI. The CDR3 covers 12 residues. CDR3 loop: CASSYSGGPQHF. The CDR3 DNA reads as TGTGCCAGCAGTTACTCCGGAGGGCCCCAGCATTTT.

The genes are TRBV5-8 and TRBJ2-7, with no clear D. V lost 4 bases, J lost 1 base, and 12 bases lay in between. This CDR3 has 14 residues. CDR1 and CDR2 from the germline V gene are SGHTS and YDEGEE. CDR3 bases: TGTGCCAGCAGCACGTACGGAAAATCCTACGAGCAGTACTTC. Translating gives CASSTYGKSYEQYF.

The V and J genes are TRBV10-3 and TRBJ2-7; D gene ambiguous. V lost 3 bases, J lost 0 bases, and 12 bases lay in between. The CDR3 sequence is 15 residues long. Per the germline V gene, CDR1 is ENHRY and CDR2 is SYGVKD. CDR3 region: CAISDQRSPSYEQYF. For the CDR3, the DNA is TGTGCCATCAGTGATCAGCGTTCCCCCTCCTACGAGCAGTACTTC.

The V gene is TRBV5-6, the J gene TRBJ2-7; D may be TRBD2 (5 bases). V was pared by 0 bases and J by 1 base, with 5 bases between. CDR3 length equals 13 residues. CDR1 and CDR2 from the germline V gene are SGHDT and YYEEEE. CDR3 region: CASSLGRSYEQYF. The CDR3 DNA is TGTGCCAGCAGCTTGGGGAGGTCCTACGAGCAGTACTTC.

The CDR3 region has the DNA TGTGCCAGTAGTGCTGTGAAGACCGGGGAGCTGTTTTTT. It codes for CASSAVKTGELFF. J is TRBJ2-2 and V is TRBV19; D remains unclear. This CDR3 has 13 amino acids. The ends were cut back, 5 bases at V and 5 bases at J, with 9 bases in the middle. Per germline, CDR1 LNHDA and CDR2 SQIVND (reference sequence).

CDR3 nucleotides: TGCGCCAGCAGCCCAGTTCAGACAGGCTATGGCTACACCTTC. Encoded protein: CASSPVQTGYGYTF. V and J are TRBV4-1 and TRBJ1-2, with D possibly matching TRBD1 (6 bases). Trimming removed 4 bases at V and 4 bases at J, with 13 bases between. Germline V gene data show CDR1 as MGHRA and CDR2 as YSYEKL. The CDR3 is 14 residues long.

This chain's CDR3 is CSVERGANTGELFF. The CDR3 coding sequence is TGCAGCGTGGAACGGGGGGCGAACACCGGGGAGCTGTTTTTT. The chain is built from TRBV29-1 and TRBJ2-2; 7 bases line up with TRBD2. Germline values: CDR1 SQVTM, CDR2 ANQGSEA. J gave up 0 bases and V 6 bases, and 4 bases lay outside the gene matches. There are 14 residues in the CDR3.

The rearrangement links TRBV6-4 to TRBJ2-3, with TRBD2 matching over 8 bases. Germline V gene sequence: CDR1 MRHNA, CDR2 SNTAGT. Trimming cost V 8 bases and J 7 bases; bases outside gene matches: 20. This CDR3 has 17 amino acids. CDR3 in amino acids: CASSLGESSGRINTQYF. The CDR3 bases are TGTGCCAGCTCCCTTGGAGAGTCGAGCGGGAGAATAAATACGCAGTATTTT.